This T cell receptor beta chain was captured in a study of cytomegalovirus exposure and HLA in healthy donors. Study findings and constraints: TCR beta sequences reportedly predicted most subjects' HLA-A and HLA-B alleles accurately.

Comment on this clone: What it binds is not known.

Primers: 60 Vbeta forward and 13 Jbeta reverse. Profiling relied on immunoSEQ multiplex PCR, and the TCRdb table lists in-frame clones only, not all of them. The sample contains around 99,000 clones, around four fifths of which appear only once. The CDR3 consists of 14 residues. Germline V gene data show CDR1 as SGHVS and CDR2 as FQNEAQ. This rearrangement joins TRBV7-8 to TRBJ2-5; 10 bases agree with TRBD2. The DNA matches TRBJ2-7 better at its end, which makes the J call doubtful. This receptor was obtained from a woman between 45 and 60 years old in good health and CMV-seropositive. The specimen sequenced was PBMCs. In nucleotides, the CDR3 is TGTGCCAGTCAGCGGGAGGGCCTTTTGTACGAGCAGTACTTC. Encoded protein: CASQREGLLYEQYF.